Listed below are T cell receptor beta chains from one sample, sequenced in a study of blood T cell repertoires in COVID-19. Profiled with immunoSEQ multiplex PCR; TCRdb holds only in-frame clones, not every one. The sample includes some 150,000 clones, more than 70% of them seen just once. Sequences were obtained from PBMCs or T cells enriched from blood (not recorded which). Receptors originate from a woman aged 45-60 years in a cohort exposed to, infected with or recovered from COVID-19 (not recorded which). Both conserved end residues are trimmed from each CDR3. Clone size is stated in some rows and not others, as once, few, many or a class when expanded.

V: TRBV7-3; size: -; length: 10; J: TRBJ1-2; CDR3: ASSFGGDGYT
V: TRBV7-8; size: -; length: 15; J: TRBJ1-1; CDR3: ASSLEFGVPMNTEAF
V: TRBV6-2/TRBV6-3; size: -; length: 12; J: TRBJ2-2; CDR3: ASSYSRGAGELF
V: TRBV11-2; size: -; length: 14; J: TRBJ2-2; CDR3: ASSRQRTSASGELF
V: TRBV3-1/TRBV3-2; size: -; length: 13; J: TRBJ1-4; CDR3: ASSQDLRQQKELF
V: TRBV7-3; size: few; length: 13; J: TRBJ2-1; CDR3: ASSLTQGGYNEQF
V: TRBV6-2/TRBV6-3; size: few; length: 13; J: TRBJ1-2; CDR3: ASRYSGQGRGGYT
V: TRBV19; size: -; length: 14; J: TRBJ2-3; CDR3: ASSPRLAGLTDTQY
V: TRBV29-1; size: few; length: 12; J: TRBJ2-3; CDR3: SVAAGVGADTQY
V: TRBV2; size: -; length: 10; J: TRBJ1-6; CDR3: AGQGNNSPLH
V: TRBV5-1; size: -; length: 11; J: TRBJ2-1; CDR3: ASSLAEGGLEF
V: TRBV2; size: once; length: 15; J: TRBJ1-1; CDR3: ASSEVGQGGRNTEAF
V: TRBV15; size: -; length: 13; J: TRBJ2-7; CDR3: ATSVRDRDPYEQY
V: TRBV9; size: -; length: 15; J: TRBJ1-2; CDR3: ASSVSPSTGVFYGYT
V: TRBV2; size: -; length: 11; J: TRBJ2-5; CDR3: ASRGGYQETQY
V: TRBV7-3; size: once; length: 11; J: TRBJ1-6; CDR3: ASGAGQNSPLH
V: TRBV5-1; size: -; length: 16; J: TRBJ2-7; CDR3: ASSLDGLVSALSYEQY
V: TRBV12-3/TRBV12-4; size: -; length: 11; J: TRBJ1-1; CDR3: ASEGDTNTEAF
V: TRBV2; size: -; length: 11; J: TRBJ2-7; CDR3: ASGGQGSYEQY
V: TRBV19; size: -; length: 15; J: TRBJ2-3; CDR3: ASSIRRISGSADTQY
V: TRBV7-9; size: -; length: 13; J: TRBJ2-7; CDR3: ASSSDRDSLTQQY
V: TRBV30; size: -; length: 9; J: TRBJ1-6; CDR3: AWMSSSPLH
V: TRBV3-1/TRBV3-2; size: -; length: 14; J: TRBJ2-5; CDR3: ASSQEFGSGQETQY
V: TRBV5-6; size: -; length: 12; J: TRBJ2-5; CDR3: ASSGRGLQETQY
V: TRBV9; size: -; length: 11; J: TRBJ1-2; CDR3: ASSKGSPGGNT
V: TRBV19; size: -; length: 15; J: TRBJ2-5; CDR3: ASSIRGRAVGRETQY
V: TRBV28; size: -; length: 13; J: TRBJ1-2; CDR3: ASSYQAIGDYGYT
V: TRBV6-5; size: -; length: 11; J: TRBJ1-5; CDR3: ATIGRGEQPQH
V: TRBV6-1; size: -; length: 11; J: TRBJ2-7; CDR3: ASSEGRAYEQY
V: TRBV18; size: -; length: 14; J: TRBJ1-3; CDR3: ASSSAGQGSGNTIY
V: TRBV20-1; size: -; length: 9; J: TRBJ1-1; CDR3: SARGSGLAF
V: TRBV7-9; size: -; length: 13; J: TRBJ1-6; CDR3: ASSLEEGTGSPLH
V: TRBV9; size: -; length: 15; J: TRBJ2-1; CDR3: ASSIGGLAGGPREQF
V: TRBV28; size: -; length: 10; J: TRBJ1-4; CDR3: ATGTGNEKLF
V: TRBV28; size: -; length: 15; J: TRBJ2-3; CDR3: ASSSPGTSGSTDTQY
V: TRBV6-5; size: -; length: 11; J: TRBJ2-1; CDR3: ASSLGLKNEQF
V: TRBV14; size: -; length: 13; J: TRBJ1-6; CDR3: ASSQGAGYDSPLH
V: TRBV7-3; size: -; length: 15; J: TRBJ2-2; CDR3: ASSLGELAGRTGELF
V: TRBV3-1/TRBV3-2; size: -; length: 13; J: TRBJ1-6; CDR3: ASSQGLSYNSPLH
V: TRBV5-5; size: -; length: 15; J: TRBJ2-7; CDR3: ASSFSRTSGAVYEQY
V: TRBV6-5; size: -; length: 14; J: TRBJ2-1; CDR3: ASSYRTSGYYNEQF
V: TRBV27; size: -; length: 13; J: TRBJ2-1; CDR3: ASSSTWQAYNEQF
V: TRBV5-1; size: -; length: 12; J: TRBJ1-2; CDR3: ASSFREGARGYT
V: TRBV11-2; size: -; length: 12; J: TRBJ2-2; CDR3: ASRQDTNTGELF
V: TRBV19; size: -; length: 12; J: TRBJ2-2; CDR3: ASLDSPNTGELF
V: TRBV3-1/TRBV3-2; size: -; length: 11; J: TRBJ1-5; CDR3: ASSQDTGRPQH